Listed below are T cell receptor beta chains from one sample, sequenced in a study of T cell responses to AZD1222 COVID-19 vaccine. The assay was immunoSEQ multiplex PCR, and TCRdb's table has in-frame clones only and misses some. The table has about 97,000 clones, about 88% seen once. Specimen: peripheral blood, collected on day 0 of AZD1222 vaccination. These receptors were collected from an adult in good health. Each CDR3 is given with its conserved first and last residue. D genes are given only for firm matches. Clone size is shown for a subset of rows, as once, few, many or a class of expanded clone.

J: TRBJ2-7; D: .; V: TRBV7-8; size: .; DNA: TGTGCCAGCAGCCGAACTACAGGGCGCGAGCAGTACTTC; CDR3: CASSRTTGREQYF
J: TRBJ1-2; D: .; V: TRBV30; size: .; DNA: TGTGCCTGGGTTGGTCCGGCGGGAGGCTACACCTTC; CDR3: CAWVGPAGGYTF
J: TRBJ1-6; D: .; V: TRBV6-1; size: .; DNA: TGTGCCAGCAGTGACAGGCAGGACTATTCACCCCTCCACTTT; CDR3: CASSDRQDYSPLHF
J: TRBJ2-5; D: .; V: TRBV10-3; size: once; DNA: TGTGCCATCAGTGACTCGGGGTTGACAGAAGAGACCCAGTACTTC; CDR3: CAISDSGLTEETQYF
J: TRBJ1-6; D: .; V: TRBV19; size: .; DNA: TGTGCCAGTAGCGGCTCCTATAATTCACCCCTCCACTTT; CDR3: CASSGSYNSPLHF
J: TRBJ1-5; D: .; V: TRBV7-9; size: .; DNA: TGTGCCAGCAGCTTAGGTGGGTTCAATCAGCCCCAGCATTTT; CDR3: CASSLGGFNQPQHF
J: TRBJ1-1; D: .; V: TRBV6-4; size: .; DNA: TGTGCCAGCAGTGACTCAGCGAACACTGAAGCTTTCTTT; CDR3: CASSDSANTEAFF
J: TRBJ2-1; D: TRBD2; V: TRBV20-1; size: once; DNA: TGCAGTGCTAGTTACCTCGGGGAGCGGGGGGACTACAATGAGCAGTTCTTC; CDR3: CSASYLGERGDYNEQFF
J: TRBJ1-2; D: .; V: TRBV9; size: .; DNA: TGTGCCAGCAGCGTAGGGGAGTGGCAGGGCTCTGGCTACACCTTC; CDR3: CASSVGEWQGSGYTF
J: TRBJ1-4; D: TRBD1; V: TRBV6-5; size: .; DNA: TGTGCCAGCAGTTACTCGACCAGGGGGGAGGAAAAACTGTTTTTT; CDR3: CASSYSTRGEEKLFF
J: TRBJ2-7; D: .; V: TRBV19; size: .; DNA: TGTGCCAGTAGTATTAGGGGGGCGAGGGCCTACGAGCAGTACTTC; CDR3: CASSIRGARAYEQYF
J: TRBJ1-4; D: TRBD1; V: TRBV3-1/TRBV3-2; size: .; DNA: TGTGCCAGCAGCCAGGCCGGGACAGGGTCTGATAATGAAAAACTGTTTTTT; CDR3: CASSQAGTGSDNEKLFF
J: TRBJ2-2; D: TRBD2; V: TRBV7-2; size: .; DNA: TGTGCCAGCAGCTTATCTTCCACGGGGGGTCCCGGGGAGCTGTTTTTT; CDR3: CASSLSSTGGPGELFF
J: TRBJ1-2; D: .; V: TRBV9; size: .; DNA: TGTGCCAGCAGCGTAGAGCCGGGTGGCTATGGCTACACCTTC; CDR3: CASSVEPGGYGYTF
J: TRBJ2-7; D: .; V: TRBV9; size: .; DNA: TGTGCCAGCAGCGTAGTAGCAGGGTCCTACGAGCAGTACTTC; CDR3: CASSVVAGSYEQYF
J: TRBJ1-4; D: .; V: TRBV29-1; size: .; DNA: TGCAGCGTTGACGAGGCGGGAAAACTGTTTTTT; CDR3: CSVDEAGKLFF
J: TRBJ2-2; D: TRBD2; V: TRBV11-3; size: .; DNA: TGTGCCAGCAGCCCCCGAAGCGGGGCCGGGGAGCTGTTTTTT; CDR3: CASSPRSGAGELFF
J: TRBJ2-3; D: .; V: TRBV5-8; size: .; DNA: TGTGCCAGCAGCCTGAGCGGAGTTAGCACAGATACGCAGTATTTT; CDR3: CASSLSGVSTDTQYF
J: TRBJ1-6; D: .; V: TRBV30; size: .; DNA: TGTGCCTGGATCCGGGGGGCCGGATCACCCCTCCACTTT; CDR3: CAWIRGAGSPLHF
J: TRBJ2-3; D: .; V: TRBV27; size: .; DNA: TGTGCCAGCAGTCCCGGGACCACTAGCACAGATACGCAGTATTTT; CDR3: CASSPGTTSTDTQYF
J: TRBJ2-2; D: TRBD2; V: TRBV19; size: once; DNA: TGTGCCAGTAGTAGAACTAGCGAGGGCGGGGAGCTGTTTTTT; CDR3: CASSRTSEGGELFF
J: TRBJ1-1; D: .; V: TRBV19; size: .; DNA: TGTGCCAGTAGTATCAGGGTTTACACTGAAGCTTTCTTT; CDR3: CASSIRVYTEAFF
J: TRBJ1-4; D: TRBD1; V: TRBV14; size: .; DNA: TGTGCCAGCAGCCAGACCGGGACAGGGGTAAATGAAAAACTGTTTTTT; CDR3: CASSQTGTGVNEKLFF
J: TRBJ1-2; D: .; V: TRBV29-1; size: .; DNA: TGCAGCGTCCTCAAGGGGGGGCAGGGGAGCTATGGCTACACCTTC; CDR3: CSVLKGGQGSYGYTF
J: TRBJ1-3; D: .; V: TRBV6-6; size: .; DNA: TGTGCCAGCAGTTACTCGTCCCTATTCTCTGGAAACACCATATATTTT; CDR3: CASSYSSLFSGNTIYF
J: TRBJ1-3; D: .; V: TRBV10-3; size: .; DNA: TGTGCCATCAGTGGCCAAATATCGCCCCACACCATATATTTT; CDR3: CAISGQISPHTIYF
J: TRBJ2-5; D: TRBD2; V: TRBV19; size: few; DNA: TGTGCCAGTAGTATTGAACTAGCGGGGGGCCAAGAGACCCAGTACTTC; CDR3: CASSIELAGGQETQYF
J: TRBJ1-3; D: .; V: TRBV30; size: .; DNA: TGTGCCTGGGACCTTTTCGGCACGGGGGCCCGCTCTGGAAACACCATATATTTT; CDR3: CAWDLFGTGARSGNTIYF
J: TRBJ2-2; D: .; V: TRBV27; size: few; DNA: TGTGCCAGCAGTTTACGGCTCACTACGAACACCGGGGAGCTGTTTTTT; CDR3: CASSLRLTTNTGELFF
J: TRBJ2-7; D: .; V: TRBV24-1; size: .; DNA: TGTGCCACCAGTGACCCTGGATCGGACCGTCCCTACGAGCAGTACTTC; CDR3: CATSDPGSDRPYEQYF
J: TRBJ2-7; D: .; V: TRBV28; size: .; DNA: TGTGCCAGCAGTCCTCCTACAGGTTACGGGTTTTACGAGCAGTACTTC; CDR3: CASSPPTGYGFYEQYF
J: TRBJ1-2; D: TRBD1; V: TRBV18; size: .; DNA: TGTGCCAGCTCACCGGGAGGGGGACAGGCTAACTATGGCTACACCTTC; CDR3: CASSPGGGQANYGYTF
J: TRBJ1-5; D: TRBD1; V: TRBV19; size: .; DNA: TGTGCCAGTAGTACGGGACAGGGGGTTGGACAGCCCCAGCATTTT; CDR3: CASSTGQGVGQPQHF
J: TRBJ1-1; D: .; V: TRBV11-3; size: .; DNA: TGTGCCAGCAGCTTAGGGACGAACACTGAAGCTTTCTTT; CDR3: CASSLGTNTEAFF
J: TRBJ2-5; D: TRBD2; V: TRBV7-7; size: .; DNA: TGTGCTAGCAGCTTGACTACTAGCTTGGGGGGGGAGACCCAGTACTTC; CDR3: CASSLTTSLGGETQYF
J: TRBJ1-2; D: TRBD1; V: TRBV7-2; size: .; DNA: TGTGCCAGCAGTTCGCATTCACAGGGGGTTGAAGGCTACACCTTC; CDR3: CASSSHSQGVEGYTF
J: TRBJ1-1; D: .; V: TRBV5-1; size: .; DNA: TGCGCCAGCAGCTTGGGGGCAGGGTGGAGGAAAAACACTGAAGCTTTCTTT; CDR3: CASSLGAGWRKNTEAFF
J: TRBJ2-3; D: .; V: TRBV3-1/TRBV3-2; size: .; DNA: TGTGCCAGCAGCCAAGGTTACGGGATAGCAGATACGCAGTATTTT; CDR3: CASSQGYGIADTQYF
J: TRBJ1-5; D: TRBD1; V: TRBV2; size: .; DNA: TGTGCCAGCAGCGGACAGGGGGAACAGCCCCAGCATTTT; CDR3: CASSGQGEQPQHF